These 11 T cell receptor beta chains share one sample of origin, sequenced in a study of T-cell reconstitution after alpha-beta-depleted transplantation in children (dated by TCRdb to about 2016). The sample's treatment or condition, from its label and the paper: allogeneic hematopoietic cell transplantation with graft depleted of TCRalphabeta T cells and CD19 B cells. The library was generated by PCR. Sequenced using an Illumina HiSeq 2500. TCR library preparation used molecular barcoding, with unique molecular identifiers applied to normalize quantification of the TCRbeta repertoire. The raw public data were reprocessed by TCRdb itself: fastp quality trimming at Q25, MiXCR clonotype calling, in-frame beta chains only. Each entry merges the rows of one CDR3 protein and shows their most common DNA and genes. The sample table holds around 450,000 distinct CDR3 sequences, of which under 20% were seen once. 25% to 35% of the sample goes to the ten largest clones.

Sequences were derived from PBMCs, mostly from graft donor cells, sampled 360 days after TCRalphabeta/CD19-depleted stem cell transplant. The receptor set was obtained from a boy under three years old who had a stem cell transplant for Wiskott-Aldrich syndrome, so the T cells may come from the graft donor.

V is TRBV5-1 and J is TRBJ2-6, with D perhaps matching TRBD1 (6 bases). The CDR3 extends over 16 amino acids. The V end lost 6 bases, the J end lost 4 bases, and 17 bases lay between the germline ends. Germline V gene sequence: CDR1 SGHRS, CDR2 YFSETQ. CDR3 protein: CASTTIGGLGANVLTF. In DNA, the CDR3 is TGCGCCAGCACGACGATAGGGGGATTGGGGGCCAACGTCCTGACTTTC.

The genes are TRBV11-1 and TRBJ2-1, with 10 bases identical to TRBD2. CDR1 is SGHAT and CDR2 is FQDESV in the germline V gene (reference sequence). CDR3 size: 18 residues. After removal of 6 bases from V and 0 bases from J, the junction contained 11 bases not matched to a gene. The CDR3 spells CASRNRLAGETSYNEQFF. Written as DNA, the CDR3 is TGTGCCAGCAGAAACCGGCTAGCGGGAGAAACCTCCTACAATGAGCAGTTCTTC.

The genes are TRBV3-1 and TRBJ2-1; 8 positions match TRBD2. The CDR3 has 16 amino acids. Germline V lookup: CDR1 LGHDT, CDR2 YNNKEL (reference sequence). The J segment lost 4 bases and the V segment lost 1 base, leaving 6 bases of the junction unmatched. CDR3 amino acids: CASSQGPAGVYNEQFF. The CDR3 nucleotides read TGTGCCAGCAGCCAAGGGCCAGCGGGGGTATACAATGAGCAGTTCTTC.

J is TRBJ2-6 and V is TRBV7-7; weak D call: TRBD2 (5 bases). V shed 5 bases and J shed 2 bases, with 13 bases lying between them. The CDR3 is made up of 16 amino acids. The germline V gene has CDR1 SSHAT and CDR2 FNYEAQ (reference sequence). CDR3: CASSPLGAAGANVLTF. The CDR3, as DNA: TGTGCCAGCAGCCCCCTGGGAGCGGCTGGGGCCAACGTCCTGACTTTC.

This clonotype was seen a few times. The CDR3 DNA sequence: TGTGCCAGCAGCCCCCTGCCAACCTTAGCCAAAAACATTCAGTACTTC. Translated: CASSPLPTLAKNIQYF. This chain uses TRBV7-8 with TRBJ2-4; no clear D gene. The CDR3 consists of 16 residues. From germline, CDR1 is SGHVS and CDR2 FQNEAQ. Trimming took off 5 bases at V and 0 bases at J, with 14 bases between the two ends.

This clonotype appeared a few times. Here the CDR3 DNA reads TGCGCCAGCAGCCAAGTCACTAGCGGGAGCTCCTACAATGAGCAGTTCTTC. It encodes CASSQVTSGSSYNEQFF. This sequence joins TRBV4-3 and TRBJ2-1, with TRBD2 identical over 11 bases. The V gene's germline CDR1 is LGHNA and CDR2 YSLEER. The V gene end was trimmed by 1 base and the J gene end by 0 bases; junction bases not matched to a gene: 2. The CDR3 length is 17 residues.

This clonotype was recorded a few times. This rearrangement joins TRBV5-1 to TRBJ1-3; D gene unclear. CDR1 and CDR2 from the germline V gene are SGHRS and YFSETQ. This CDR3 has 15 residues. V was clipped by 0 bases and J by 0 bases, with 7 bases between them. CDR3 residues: CASSLGRSSGNTIYF. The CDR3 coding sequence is TGCGCCAGCAGCTTGGGACGGTCCTCTGGAAACACCATATATTTT. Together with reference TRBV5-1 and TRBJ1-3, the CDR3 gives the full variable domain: KAGVTQTPRYLIKTRGQQVTLSCSPISGHRSVSWYQQTPGQGLQFLFEYFSETQRNKGNFPGRFSGRQFSNSRSEMNVSTLELGDSALYLCASSLGRSSGNTIYFGEGSWLTVV.

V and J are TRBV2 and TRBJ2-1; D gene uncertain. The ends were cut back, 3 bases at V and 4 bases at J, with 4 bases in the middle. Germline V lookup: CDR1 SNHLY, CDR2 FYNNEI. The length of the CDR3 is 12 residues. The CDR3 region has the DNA TGTGCCAGCAGTGACATTTACAATGAGCAGTTCTTC. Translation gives CASSDIYNEQFF.

CDR3 in amino acids: CASSLGNPNLGANVLTF. In nucleotides, the CDR3 is TGCGCCAGCAGCTTGGGGAACCCAAACCTTGGGGCCAACGTCCTGACTTTC. V is TRBV5-1 and J is TRBJ2-6, with D hard to call. With 0 bases removed from V and 3 bases from J, the gap between germline ends came to 13 bases. Germline V lookup: CDR1 SGHRS, CDR2 YFSETQ. This CDR3 has 17 residues.

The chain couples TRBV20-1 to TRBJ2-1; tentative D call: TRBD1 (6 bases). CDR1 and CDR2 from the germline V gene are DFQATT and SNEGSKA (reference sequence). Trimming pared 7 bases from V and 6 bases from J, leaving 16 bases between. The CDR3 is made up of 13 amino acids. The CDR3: CSVETGRLNEQFF. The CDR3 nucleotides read TGCAGTGTCGAGACAGGCCGTCTCAATGAGCAGTTCTTC.

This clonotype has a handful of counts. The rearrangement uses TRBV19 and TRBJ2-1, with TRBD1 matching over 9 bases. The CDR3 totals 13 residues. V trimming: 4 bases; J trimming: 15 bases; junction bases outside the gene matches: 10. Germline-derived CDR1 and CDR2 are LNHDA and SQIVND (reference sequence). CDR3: CASSNDRGKAWFF. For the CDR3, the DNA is TGTGCCAGTAGTAACGACAGGGGGAAAGCCTGGTTCTTC.